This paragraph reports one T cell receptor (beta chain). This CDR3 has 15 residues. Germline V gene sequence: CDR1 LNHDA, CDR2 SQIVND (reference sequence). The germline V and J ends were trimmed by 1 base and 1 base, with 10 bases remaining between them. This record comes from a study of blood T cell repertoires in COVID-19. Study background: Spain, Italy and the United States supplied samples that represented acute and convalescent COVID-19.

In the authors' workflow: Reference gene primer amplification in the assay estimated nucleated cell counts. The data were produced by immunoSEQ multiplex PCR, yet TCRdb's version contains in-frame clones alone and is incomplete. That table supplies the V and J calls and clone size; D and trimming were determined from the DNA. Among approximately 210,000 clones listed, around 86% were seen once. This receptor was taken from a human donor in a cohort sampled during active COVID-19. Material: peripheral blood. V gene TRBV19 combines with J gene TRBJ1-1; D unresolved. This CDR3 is CASSIARKQNTEAFF. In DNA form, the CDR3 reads TGTGCCAGTAGTATAGCCCGCAAGCAGAACACTGAAGCTTTCTTT. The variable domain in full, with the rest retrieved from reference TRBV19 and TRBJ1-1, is DGGITQSPKYLFRKEGQNVTLSCEQNLNHDAMYWYRQDPGQGLRLIYYSQIVNDFQKGDIAEGYSVSREKKESFPLTVTSAQKNPTAFYLCASSIARKQNTEAFFGQGTRLTVV.